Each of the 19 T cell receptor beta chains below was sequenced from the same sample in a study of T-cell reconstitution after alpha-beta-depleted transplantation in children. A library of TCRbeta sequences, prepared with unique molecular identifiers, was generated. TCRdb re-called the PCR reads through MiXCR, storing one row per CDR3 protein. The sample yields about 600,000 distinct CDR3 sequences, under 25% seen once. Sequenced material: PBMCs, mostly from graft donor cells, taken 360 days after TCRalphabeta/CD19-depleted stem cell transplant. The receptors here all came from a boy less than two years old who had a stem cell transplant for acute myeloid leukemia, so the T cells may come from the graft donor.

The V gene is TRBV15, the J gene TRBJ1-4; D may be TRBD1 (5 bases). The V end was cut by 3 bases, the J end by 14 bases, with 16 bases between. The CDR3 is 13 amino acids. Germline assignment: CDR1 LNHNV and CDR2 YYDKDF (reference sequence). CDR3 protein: CATSSKGREPLFF. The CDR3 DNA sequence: TGTGCCACCAGCAGCAAGGGGAGGGAACCCCTGTTTTTT.

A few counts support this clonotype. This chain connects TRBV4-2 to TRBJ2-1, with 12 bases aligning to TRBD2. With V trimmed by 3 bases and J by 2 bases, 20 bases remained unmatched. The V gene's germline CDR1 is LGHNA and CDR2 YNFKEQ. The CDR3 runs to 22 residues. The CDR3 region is CASSHPRGMTSGGYGPYNEQFF. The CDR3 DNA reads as TGTGCCAGCAGCCACCCAAGGGGGATGACTAGCGGGGGATACGGCCCCTACAATGAGCAGTTCTTC.

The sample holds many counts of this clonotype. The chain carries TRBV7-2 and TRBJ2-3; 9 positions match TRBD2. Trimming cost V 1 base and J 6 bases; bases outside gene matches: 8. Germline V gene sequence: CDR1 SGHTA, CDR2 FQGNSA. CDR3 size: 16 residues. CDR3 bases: TGTGCCAGCAGCTTAGTAGGCGGGGGGGTCGCGGATACGCAGTATTTT. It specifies CASSLVGGGVADTQYF. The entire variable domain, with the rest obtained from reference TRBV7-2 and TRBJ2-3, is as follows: GAGVSQSPSNKVTEKGKDVELRCDPISGHTALYWYRQSLGQGLEFLIYFQGNSAPDKSGLPSDRFSAERTGGSVSTLTIQRTQQEDSAVYLCASSLVGGGVADTQYFGPGTRLTVL.

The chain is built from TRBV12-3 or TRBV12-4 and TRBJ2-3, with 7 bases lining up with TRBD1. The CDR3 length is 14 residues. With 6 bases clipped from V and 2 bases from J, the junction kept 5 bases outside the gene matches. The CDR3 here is CASRLQGTTDTQYF. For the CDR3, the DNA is TGTGCCAGCAGGCTACAGGGGACCACAGATACGCAGTATTTT.

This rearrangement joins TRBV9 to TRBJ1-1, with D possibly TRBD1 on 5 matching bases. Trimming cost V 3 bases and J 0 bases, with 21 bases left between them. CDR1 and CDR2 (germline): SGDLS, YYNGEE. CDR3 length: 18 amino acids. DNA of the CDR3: TGTGCCAGCAGCGCGTCCTCTTTTTCCCAGGGCATGAACACTGAAGCTTTCTTT. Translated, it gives CASSASSFSQGMNTEAFF.

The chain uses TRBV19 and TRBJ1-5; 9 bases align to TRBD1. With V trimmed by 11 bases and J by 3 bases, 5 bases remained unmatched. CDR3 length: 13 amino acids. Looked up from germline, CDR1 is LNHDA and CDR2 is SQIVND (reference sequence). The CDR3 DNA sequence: TGTGCCGGGGGACAGGGAGTCAATCAGCCCCAGCATTTT. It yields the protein CAGGQGVNQPQHF.

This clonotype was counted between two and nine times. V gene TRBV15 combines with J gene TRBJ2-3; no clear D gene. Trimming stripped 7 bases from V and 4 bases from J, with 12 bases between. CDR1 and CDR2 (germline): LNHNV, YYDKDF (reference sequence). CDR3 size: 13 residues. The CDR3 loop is CATTPEWADTQYF. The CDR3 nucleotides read TGTGCCACCACCCCGGAGTGGGCAGATACGCAGTATTTT.

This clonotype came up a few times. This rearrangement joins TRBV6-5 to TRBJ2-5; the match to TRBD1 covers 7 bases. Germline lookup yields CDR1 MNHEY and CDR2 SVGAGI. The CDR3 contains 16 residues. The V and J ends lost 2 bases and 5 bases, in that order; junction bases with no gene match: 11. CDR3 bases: TGTGCCAGCAGTTACAACGTTGAGGGGGCCGGTGAGACCCAGTACTTC. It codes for CASSYNVEGAGETQYF.

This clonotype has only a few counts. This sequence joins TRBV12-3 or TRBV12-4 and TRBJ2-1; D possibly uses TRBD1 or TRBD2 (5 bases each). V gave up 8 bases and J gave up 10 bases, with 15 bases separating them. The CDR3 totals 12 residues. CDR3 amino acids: CASQRGPGEQFF. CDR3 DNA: TGTGCCAGCCAACGGGGCCCCGGGGAGCAGTTCTTC.

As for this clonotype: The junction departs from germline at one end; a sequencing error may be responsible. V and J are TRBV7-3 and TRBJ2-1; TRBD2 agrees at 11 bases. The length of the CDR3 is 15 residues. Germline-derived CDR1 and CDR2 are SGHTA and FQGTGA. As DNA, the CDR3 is TGTGCCAGCAGCTCCACTAGCGGGGGATACAATGAGCTGTTCTTC. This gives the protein CASSSTSGGYNELFF.

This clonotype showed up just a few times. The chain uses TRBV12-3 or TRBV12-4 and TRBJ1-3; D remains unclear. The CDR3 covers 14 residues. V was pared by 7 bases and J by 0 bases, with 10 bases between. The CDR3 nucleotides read TGTGCCAGCAAATTACTCAACTCTGGAAACACCATATATTTT. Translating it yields CASKLLNSGNTIYF.

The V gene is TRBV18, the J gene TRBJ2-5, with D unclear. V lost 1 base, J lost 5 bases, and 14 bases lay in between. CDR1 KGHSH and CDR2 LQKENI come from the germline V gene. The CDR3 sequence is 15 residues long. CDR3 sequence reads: CASSPQGVSSETQYF. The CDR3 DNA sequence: TGTGCCAGCTCACCACAGGGTGTGAGTTCGGAGACCCAGTACTTC.

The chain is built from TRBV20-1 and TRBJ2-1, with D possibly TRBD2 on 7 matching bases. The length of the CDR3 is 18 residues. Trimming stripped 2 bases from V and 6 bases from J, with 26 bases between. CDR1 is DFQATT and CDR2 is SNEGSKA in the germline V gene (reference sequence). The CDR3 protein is CSARPIYPKGGASNEQFF. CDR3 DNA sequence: TGCAGTGCTAGACCGATTTACCCGAAGGGGGGGGCAAGCAATGAGCAGTTCTTC.

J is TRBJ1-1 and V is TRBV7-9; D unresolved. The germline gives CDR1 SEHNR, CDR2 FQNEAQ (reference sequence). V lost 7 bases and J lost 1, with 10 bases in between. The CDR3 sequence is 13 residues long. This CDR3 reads CASNGLPNTEAFF. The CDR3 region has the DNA TGTGCCAGCAACGGACTGCCGAACACTGAAGCTTTCTTT.

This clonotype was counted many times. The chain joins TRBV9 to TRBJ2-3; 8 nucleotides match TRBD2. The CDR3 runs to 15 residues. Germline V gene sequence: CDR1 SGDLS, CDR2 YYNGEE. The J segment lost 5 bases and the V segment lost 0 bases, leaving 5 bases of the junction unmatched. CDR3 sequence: CASSVESLAGDTQYF. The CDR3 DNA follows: TGTGCCAGCAGCGTAGAATCGCTAGCGGGAGATACGCAGTATTTT. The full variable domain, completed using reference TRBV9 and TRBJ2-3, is DSGVTQTPKHLITATGQRVTLRCSPRSGDLSVYWYQQSLDQGLQFLIQYYNGEERAKGNILERFSAQQFPDLHSELNLSSLELGDSALYFCASSVESLAGDTQYFGPGTRLTVL.

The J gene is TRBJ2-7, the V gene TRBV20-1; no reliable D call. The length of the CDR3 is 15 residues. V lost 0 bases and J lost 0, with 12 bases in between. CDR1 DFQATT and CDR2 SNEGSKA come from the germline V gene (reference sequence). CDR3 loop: CSARESPTVSYEQYV. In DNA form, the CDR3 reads TGCAGTGCTAGAGAAAGCCCGACCGTCTCCTACGAGCAGTACGTC.

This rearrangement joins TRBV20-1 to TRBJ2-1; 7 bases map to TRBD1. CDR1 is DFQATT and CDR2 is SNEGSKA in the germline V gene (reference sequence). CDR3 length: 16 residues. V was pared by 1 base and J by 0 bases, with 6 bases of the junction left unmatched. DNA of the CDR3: TGCAGTGCTAGAGCGCCCAGGGGGACCTCCTACAATGAGCAGTTCTTC. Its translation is CSARAPRGTSYNEQFF.

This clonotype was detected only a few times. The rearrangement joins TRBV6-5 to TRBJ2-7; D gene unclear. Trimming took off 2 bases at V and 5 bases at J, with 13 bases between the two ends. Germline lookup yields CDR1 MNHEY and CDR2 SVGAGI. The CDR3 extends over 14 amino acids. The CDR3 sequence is CASSYPTASHEQYF. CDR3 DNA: TGTGCCAGCAGTTACCCAACGGCGTCCCACGAGCAGTACTTC.

CDR3 loop: CASTTTLATEAFF. The CDR3 DNA reads TGTGCCAGCACGACGACCTTGGCCACTGAAGCTTTCTTT. The chain uses TRBV12-3 or TRBV12-4 and TRBJ1-1; no definite D call. Trimming pared 7 bases from V and 4 bases from J, leaving 13 bases between. The CDR3 is made up of 13 amino acids.